This T cell receptor (beta chain) originates from a study of blood T cell repertoires in COVID-19 (dated by TCRdb to the early 2020s). Background for the entire study: Samples covering the acute and convalescent phases of COVID-19 were provided by collaborators in the United States, Italy and Spain. The material from the prospective study consisted of cDNA or gDNA derived from T cells, B-cell-depleted T cells, or PBMCs. Deeply sampled blood TCRbeta repertoires from subjects exposed to, actively infected with, or recovered from COVID-19 were included in the dataset. The repertoires were released in a freely available public database intended as a resource for research on the immune response to SARS-CoV-2. The samples were drawn from the first 160 participants of the ongoing ImmuneRACE study and from 950 to 1,500 subjects provided by 6 global collaborators. A de-identified subject ID, COVID-19 status, age in years and sex were almost always included in the sample metadata. Where HLA class I and class II types were available, the types were taken from metadata supplied by the sample provider, not from assay-based typing.

Here is what the overall study found, with its caveats: Clinical and demographic metadata were provided uncurated, with the amount varying by source and participant.

Collaborating institutions collected whole blood in K2EDTA tubes following their own protocols. For TCRbeta analysis, collaborators shipped samples in one of three forms: frozen whole blood, isolated PBMCs, or DNA extracted from either of those sample types. The immunoSEQ Assay, a bias-controlled multiplex PCR, was used to amplify TCRbeta CDR3 regions from genomic DNA. On the study's bioinformatics: The number of nucleated cells in each sample was estimated by amplification of reference gene primers within the assay. Sequence reads were collapsed and filtered to measure the absolute abundance of every unique TCRbeta CDR3 rearrangement. For each sample, productive Simpson clonality was calculated as the square root of Simpson's diversity index over productive rearrangements. The clones in this table, taken by TCRdb from immuneACCESS, are in-frame only. Not every clone is retained; where verified, under half of the shortfall comes from an unresolved V gene, and the cause of the rest is unknown. For V, J and clone size, that table is used; D and trimming come from the DNA. The sample has over 85,000 clones on record, 85% of them singletons. Under 3.5% of the sample lies in the top ten.

On this clone itself: Which antigen it targets is not known. Base-call qualities are not available, and no considerably larger clone is one nucleotide away.

The sample was peripheral blood. This sequence originates from a man in his fifties or sixties with acute or convalescent COVID-19.

The sequenced DNA: TGTGCCAGCAGCCCTCCCGGGACATTCGATACGCAGTATTTT. Its coded protein is CASSPPGTFDTQYF. The chain couples TRBV7-2 to TRBJ2-3, with a weak D call of TRBD1 (6 bases match). The junction shows trimming of 5 bases on V and 6 bases on J, plus 15 bases between the germline ends. Spanning cysteine to phenylalanine, the CDR3 consists of 14 amino acids. This entry keeps only the CDR3 DNA: 42 bases, framed from base 1. Sequences SGHTA (CDR1) and FQGNSA (CDR2) are obtained from the germline V gene.